This entry lists 20 T cell receptor beta chains sequenced from one sample in a study of chemoradiotherapy in HPV16-positive cancers. The assay was immunoSEQ multiplex PCR, and TCRdb's table has in-frame clones only and misses some. The table lists about 1,000 clones, approximately 80% of them singletons. Sequenced here: tumor tissue, sampled from a patient who underwent chemoradiotherapy. The receptors were sampled from a human donor with HPV-associated anogenital cancer.

This clone qualifies as hyperexpanded (1% or more). This chain joins TRBV25-1 and TRBJ1-1; tentative D call: TRBD1 (5 bases). There are 14 residues in the CDR3. Germline lookup yields CDR1 MGHDK and CDR2 SYGVNS. The germline V and J ends were trimmed by 1 base and 5 bases, with 11 bases remaining between them. In DNA form, the CDR3 reads TGTGCCAGCAGTGAATTTCAGGGCATGACTGAAGCTTTCTTT. Protein: CASSEFQGMTEAFF.

The chain has TRBV18 and TRBJ1-4; TRBD1 aligns across 7 bases. Losses at the gene ends were 6 bases for V and 4 bases for J; bases not matched to a gene: 5. Germline V gene sequence: CDR1 KGHSH, CDR2 LQKENI. The CDR3 length is 14 residues. CDR3 amino acids: CASSQTGNNEKLFF. CDR3 sequence (DNA): TGTGCCAGCTCCCAGACAGGGAATAATGAAAAACTGTTTTTT.

V gene TRBV2 combines with J gene TRBJ2-3, with D possibly being TRBD2 (6 bases). Germline V CDR1 and CDR2: SNHLY, FYNNEI. The CDR3 has 13 residues. Trimming took off 7 bases at V and 1 base at J, with 9 bases between the two ends. The CDR3 region is CASKGGGTDTQYF. CDR3 coding DNA: TGTGCCAGCAAAGGCGGGGGCACAGATACGCAGTATTTT.

V usage is TRBV21-1 and J usage is TRBJ2-5. TRBV21-1 is deemed a pseudogene. The CDR3 loop spans 14 amino acids. The CDR3: CASSVDRKGETQYF. The CDR3 nucleotides are TGTGCCAGCAGCGTGGACCGAAAGGGCGAGACCCAGTACTTC.

This rearrangement joins TRBV7-6 to TRBJ2-7, with D unclear. The germline CDR1 and CDR2 sequences are SGHVS and FNYEAQ. CDR3 length equals 13 residues. V dropped 1 base and J dropped 3 bases, with 7 bases sitting between them. The DNA of the CDR3 is TGTGCCAGCAGCTTAGTTTCGGGCTACGAGCAGTACTTC. This encodes CASSLVSGYEQYF.

V gene TRBV21-1 combines with J gene TRBJ2-5. The J call could be wrong; TRBJ2-7 is a better fit for the DNA end. TRBV21-1 is an annotated pseudogene. The CDR3 runs to 15 residues. The CDR3 here is CASSTGPLLLYEQYF. DNA of the CDR3: TGTGCCAGCAGCACCGGACCTCTACTACTTTACGAGCAGTACTTC.

The chain joins TRBV27 to TRBJ2-2; possibly TRBD1 for D (6 bases). The CDR3 extends over 16 amino acids. The germline CDR1 and CDR2 sequences are MNHEY and SMNVEV (reference sequence). Deletions cut 7 bases from V and 1 base from J, with 16 bases between. CDR3 loop: CASTRQGQKNTGELFF. DNA of the CDR3: TGTGCCAGCACCCGCCAAGGACAGAAGAACACCGGGGAGCTGTTTTTT.

This clone is labeled as large. V usage is TRBV11-2 and J usage is TRBJ2-7; no clear D. This CDR3 contains 14 residues. Germline V CDR1 and CDR2: SGHAT, FQNNGV. The V end was cut by 4 bases, the J end by 0 bases, with 10 bases between. DNA of the CDR3: TGTGCCAGCAGCTCCGGGCCTAGCTCCTACGAGCAGTACTTC. Its translation is CASSSGPSSYEQYF.

The J gene is TRBJ2-5, the V gene TRBV4-1; D might be TRBD2 (5 bases). V shed 2 bases and J shed 5 bases, with 21 bases lying between them. Germline CDR1 MGHRA, CDR2 YSYEKL. The CDR3 has 17 residues. As DNA, the CDR3 is TGCGCCAGCAGCCAATCGCCCTCCTCGGGCTGGGAGGAGACCCAGTACTTC. Translation: CASSQSPSSGWEETQYF.

This sequence joins TRBV27 and TRBJ1-1; D is ambiguous. Per the germline V gene, CDR1 is MNHEY and CDR2 is SMNVEV (reference sequence). This CDR3 spans 11 amino acids. Between the trimmed V and J ends, which lost 3 bases and 7 bases, there was a span of 6 bases. The CDR3 DNA is TGTGCCAGCAGTTTCGGATTTGAAGCTTTCTTT. Amino acid sequence: CASSFGFEAFF.

This clone occurred a few times. The junction and the germline gene differ at one end; a read error may be behind it. This rearrangement joins TRBV6-5 to TRBJ1-1; 9 bases line up with TRBD1. The CDR3 covers 13 residues. Germline assignment: CDR1 MNHEY and CDR2 SVGAGI. CDR3 residues: CASSPTGTGRIVF. DNA of the CDR3: TGTGCCAGCAGTCCCACAGGGACAGGGCGGATTGTCTTT.

V is TRBV6-6 and J is TRBJ1-1, with a tentative D call TRBD1 (6 bases). The CDR3 sequence is 13 residues long. Trimming left V 4 bases short and J 7 bases short, with 13 bases between. Germline V gene lookup returns CDR1 MNHNY and CDR2 SVGAGI (reference sequence). CDR3 bases: TGTGCCAGCAGTTTTCCTGGGGGCGGTGAAGCTTTCTTT. Protein product: CASSFPGGGEAFF.

This chain uses TRBV29-1 with TRBJ2-1; a weak D match, TRBD1 (6 bases). The germline V gene has CDR1 SQVTM and CDR2 ANQGSEA. The CDR3 totals 17 residues. V was shortened by 7 bases and J by 9 bases, with 31 bases between the two germline ends. The CDR3 is CSGKIRGPEVQTSEQFF. The CDR3 coding sequence is TGCAGCGGGAAAATCAGGGGTCCCGAAGTCCAAACCTCTGAGCAGTTCTTC.

V and J are TRBV6-5 and TRBJ1-1, with 9 positions matching TRBD1. The CDR3 is 14 residues long. The V segment lost 6 bases and the J segment 7 bases; nucleotides outside the gene matches: 9. Per germline, CDR1 MNHEY and CDR2 SVGAGI. The CDR3 DNA sequence: TGTGCCAGCAGCTCAACCCGGGACAGGGTTGAAGCTTTCTTT. Its translation is CASSSTRDRVEAFF.

The CDR3 coding sequence is TGTGCCAGCTCACTACCCAGGGAAAACTATGGCTACACCTTC. As protein: CASSLPRENYGYTF. This rearrangement joins TRBV6-6 to TRBJ1-2; D may be TRBD1 (5 bases). The CDR3 consists of 14 residues. V shed 8 bases and J shed 2 bases, with 15 bases lying between them. In germline, CDR1 is MNHNY, CDR2 SVGAGI (reference sequence).

The J gene is TRBJ1-2, the V gene TRBV11-3; TRBD1 is a possible D gene (5 bases). The CDR3 has 15 residues. Germline V gene lookup returns CDR1 SGHNT and CDR2 YENEEA. With 0 bases removed from V and 4 bases from J, the gap between germline ends came to 12 bases. The CDR3 reads CASSLDWSGSYGYTF. The CDR3 DNA reads as TGTGCCAGCAGCTTAGATTGGTCAGGGAGCTATGGCTACACCTTC.

The chain joins TRBV11-3 to TRBJ2-1; D unclear. Germline V lookup: CDR1 SGHNT, CDR2 YENEEA. This CDR3 contains 14 residues. V dropped 5 bases and J dropped 6 bases, with 14 bases sitting between them. The CDR3 reads CASSPTMVSNEQFF. The CDR3 DNA sequence: TGTGCCAGCAGCCCAACTATGGTATCCAATGAGCAGTTCTTC.

The chain's CDR3 is CASSLATGDEKLFF. The CDR3 bases are TGTGCCAGCAGCTTGGCAACAGGGGATGAAAAACTGTTTTTT. V is TRBV7-9 and J is TRBJ1-4; 7 bases are shared with TRBD1. The CDR3 covers 14 residues. V lost 3 bases and J lost 6; bases outside the gene matches: 4. Germline values: CDR1 SEHNR, CDR2 FQNEAQ (reference sequence).

This clone was picked up one time. The chain links TRBV19 to TRBJ1-5; D ambiguous. The CDR3 spans 17 residues. From germline, CDR1 is LNHDA and CDR2 SQIVND (reference sequence). The V end lost 0 bases, the J end lost 2 bases, and 14 bases lay between the germline ends. The CDR3 here is CASSIDREGWGNQPQHF. CDR3 coding DNA: TGTGCCAGTAGTATAGATCGGGAGGGATGGGGCAATCAGCCCCAGCATTTT.

The V and J genes are TRBV2 and TRBJ2-7, with TRBD2 matching over 13 bases. V dropped 6 bases and J dropped 7; count of bases not matched to a gene: 9. The CDR3 is 15 amino acids. Germline V CDR1 and CDR2: SNHLY, FYNNEI. The CDR3 bases are TGTGCCAGCAGGGTAGGACTAGCGGGGGTCTGGGAGCAGTACTTC. Translating it yields CASRVGLAGVWEQYF.